This T cell receptor beta chain came from a study of T cells in Graves' hyperthyroidism and ophthalmopathy. General study points: Within blood appeared most thyroid clonotypes that had expanded above 0.001.

This clonotype was recorded many times. What it binds is unknown. The TCR beta CDR3 regions underwent amplification using RNA transcripts as the source. Primed by the HTBI set, a first-round RT-PCR was run on the TCR CDR3. Via MiXCR, TCRdb re-called the multiplex PCR reads, giving one row per CDR3 protein. The table includes 200,000 to 300,000 distinct CDR3 sequences, more than 20% detected once. The cohort's ophthalmopathy patients, a group with duration under 3 months, had a Clinical Activity Score of at least 3 and a NOSPECS grade of at least 4. The study left out patients who had uncontrolled infection, other autoimmune disease, pregnancy or lactation. Clinical symptoms, serum thyroxine and TRAb, thyroid ultrasound and orbital computed tomography were used for the diagnoses. The germline V gene encodes CDR1 MDHEN and CDR2 SYDVKM. This CDR3 contains 15 residues. J lost 1 base, V lost 2 bases, and 3 bases had no gene match.

The sequence came from a woman in her 40s with Graves' ophthalmopathy. The specimen was blood. This rearrangement joins TRBV28 to TRBJ2-7; 9 bases fit TRBD1. This CDR3 is CASSLGTGTSYEQYF. The CDR3 region has the DNA TGTGCCAGCAGTTTAGGGACAGGGACATCCTACGAGCAGTACTTC.